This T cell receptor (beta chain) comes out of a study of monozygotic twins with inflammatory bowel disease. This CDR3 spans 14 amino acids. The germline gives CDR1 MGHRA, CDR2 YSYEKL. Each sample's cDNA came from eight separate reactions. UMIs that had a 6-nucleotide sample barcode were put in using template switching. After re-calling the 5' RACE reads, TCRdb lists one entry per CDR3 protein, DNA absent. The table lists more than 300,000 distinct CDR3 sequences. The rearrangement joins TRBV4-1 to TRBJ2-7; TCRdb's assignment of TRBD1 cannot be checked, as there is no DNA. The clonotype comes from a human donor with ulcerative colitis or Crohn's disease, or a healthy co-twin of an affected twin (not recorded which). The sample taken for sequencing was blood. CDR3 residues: CASSFTGDSYEQYF.